The rows below give T cell receptor beta chains drawn from one sample of a study of blood T cell repertoires in COVID-19. The repertoire was sequenced with immunoSEQ multiplex PCR; TCRdb's copy has only in-frame clones and lacks some. The sample has approximately 250,000 clones; roughly 85% are singletons. The material sequenced was peripheral blood. The receptors shown here come from a man in his forties or fifties with COVID-19, enrolled during active disease. The CDR3 runs from the conserved cysteine through the conserved F or W.

TRBJ2-2 TRBV5-4 CASSVGQGAAGELFF
TRBJ2-1 TRBV9 CASSPGPSGGLNEQFF
TRBJ2-7 TRBV6-5 CASSQTSGGAIEQYF
TRBJ2-3 TRBV6-6 CASSLLSGGQSTDTQYF
TRBJ1-1 TRBV11-2 CASSLGLMNTEAFF
TRBJ2-1 TRBV15 CATSTGLAGDNEQFF
TRBJ1-2 TRBV7-8 CASSFSNYRDGYTF
TRBJ1-1 TRBV4-2 CASSPDGGWANTEAFF
TRBJ2-2 TRBV6-5 CASRLAGGVTGELFF
TRBJ2-2 TRBV7-6 CASSLGGGAGELFF
TRBJ1-4 TRBV18 CASSRTPPGNEKLFF
TRBJ2-7 TRBV3-1/TRBV3-2 CASSPGPDYYEQYF
TRBJ1-1 TRBV3-1/TRBV3-2 CASSQLKGTEAFF
TRBJ2-7 TRBV14 CASSPRDRFDEQYF
TRBJ1-2 TRBV5-5 CASSWPGQGSLSYGYTF
TRBJ2-7 TRBV5-1 CASSQQGSIEQYF
TRBJ2-5 TRBV3-1/TRBV3-2 CASSRGLAGETQYF
TRBJ2-2 TRBV4-1 CASSQETTLAIGELFF
TRBJ2-3 TRBV7-3 CASSLTGGRTDTQYF
TRBJ1-2 TRBV6-5 CASSSTGFPNYGYTF
TRBJ1-2 TRBV29-1 CSVETGSYGYTF
TRBJ1-6 TRBV7-2 CASSLILRRGAPLHF
TRBJ1-6 TRBV3-1/TRBV3-2 CASSSGQGNSPLHF
TRBJ2-1 TRBV6-6 CASRLPRGNDYNEQFF
TRBJ2-3 TRBV2 CAHGEVAGTDTQYF
TRBJ2-5 TRBV5-1 CASSPSGLGPQETQYF
TRBJ1-4 TRBV9 CASSVQGSTNEKLFF
TRBJ1-3 TRBV7-9 CASSQRQGAPHEGNTIYF
TRBJ1-1 TRBV6-5 CASTGQQNTEAFF
TRBJ2-7 TRBV2 CASKIGTDSYEQYF
TRBJ2-5 TRBV6-5 CASSYGVAMKETQYF
TRBJ1-2 TRBV24-1 CATSGGPGGAIYGYTF
TRBJ2-7 TRBV12-3/TRBV12-4 CASKPRSSYEQYF
TRBJ2-1 TRBV11-2 CASSLGPGLADNEQFF
TRBJ2-3 TRBV19 CASRDSGLAQDTQYF
TRBJ1-2 TRBV24-1 CATSDSGQGYGGYTF